Presented here are 3 T cell receptor beta chains from one specimen sequenced in a study of beta chain features in type 1 diabetes. What was sequenced were expressed TCRB transcripts, since all of the isolated RNA had been reverse transcribed. Assay: immunoSEQ multiplex PCR; the TCRdb copy retains only in-frame clones and omits some. Of around 430,000 clones listed, about 29% are singletons. Sequencing was carried out using naive CD4+ T cells from blood. These receptors originate from a man between 18 and 29 years old in good health.

This clone was counted a single time. The V call is TRBV28, the J call TRBJ1-2; 7 positions agree with TRBD1. With 1 base clipped from V and 8 bases from J, the junction kept 4 bases outside the gene matches. CDR3 length equals 13 residues. CDR1 is MDHEN and CDR2 is SYDVKM in the germline V gene. The CDR3 spells CASSLFHRGGYTF. The DNA of the CDR3 is TGTGCCAGCAGTTTATTCCACAGGGGCGGCTACACCTTC.

In this sample, this clone turned up a few times. The chain recombines TRBV28 with TRBJ2-4; 8 nucleotides align to TRBD2. Germline CDR1 and CDR2: MDHEN and SYDVKM. V lost 6 bases, J lost 2 bases, and 15 bases stayed unmatched. The CDR3 consists of 18 residues. The CDR3 spells CASSPLAGGASTKNIQYF. The DNA of the CDR3 is TGTGCCAGCAGCCCCCTTGCGGGGGGCGCCTCAACCAAAAACATTCAGTACTTC.

The chain joins TRBV9 to TRBJ2-1; D gene uncertain. V dropped 3 bases and J dropped 15 bases, with 19 bases sitting between them. Germline V gene data show CDR1 as SGDLS and CDR2 as YYNGEE. The CDR3 loop spans 13 amino acids. The CDR3: CASSADDGFGRFF. The CDR3 coding sequence is TGTGCCAGCAGCGCAGACGACGGATTCGGAAGGTTCTTC.